The entry below gives a single T cell receptor beta chain sequence along with its context. The table came from immunoSEQ multiplex PCR; TCRdb's copy has only in-frame clones and leaves some out. This table holds 30,000 to 35,000 clones, approximately 90% found once. The CDR3 has 18 residues. The germline V and J ends were trimmed by 5 bases and 3 bases, with 22 bases remaining between them. CDR1 SGHAT and CDR2 FQDESV come from the germline V gene (reference sequence). The data belong to a study of OX40 agonist ivuxolimab in advanced cancers. Study-wide context: Ivuxolimab, an antibody that agonizes OX40 (CD134), was administered to the patients.

This specimen was CD4+ or CD8+ T cells sorted from blood, taken in a trial of the OX40 agonist ivuxolimab. The sequence was obtained from an adult with an advanced solid tumor such as melanoma, head and neck, liver or kidney cancer. J is TRBJ2-2 and V is TRBV11-1; D may correspond to TRBD1 or TRBD2 (6 bases each). CDR3 in amino acids: CASSPPVRRGPDTGELFF. CDR3 nucleotide sequence: TGTGCCAGCAGCCCCCCGGTTCGTCGGGGGCCGGACACCGGGGAGCTGTTTTTT. Drawing the rest from reference TRBV11-1 and TRBJ2-2, the complete variable domain is EAEVAQSPRYKITEKSQAVAFWCDPISGHATLYWYRQILGQGPELLVQFQDESVVDDSQLPKDRFSAERLKGVDSTLKIQPAELGDSAMYLCASSPPVRRGPDTGELFFGEGSRLTVL.